What follows is one T cell receptor beta chain and its context. This sample was taken from a study of blood T cell repertoires in COVID-19. About the study: Sample material is recorded as cDNA or gDNA derived from T cells, B-cell-depleted T cells, or PBMCs.

Germline V gene data show CDR1 as MNHEY and CDR2 as SMNVEV (reference sequence). With V trimmed by 3 bases and J by 6 bases, 7 bases remained unmatched. The CDR3 runs to 14 residues. The method was immunoSEQ multiplex PCR; TCRdb's version includes in-frame clones alone and lacks a portion of them. The sample contains about 140,000 clones, around 85% of which appear only once. The genes are TRBV27 and TRBJ2-7; TRBD2 aligns across 8 bases. The receptor comes from a man between 50 and 59 years old with acute or convalescent COVID-19. Sequenced sample: peripheral blood. The CDR3 coding sequence is TGTGCCAGCAGTTTTTTATCGGCGGGGGGCGAGCAGTACTTC. It specifies CASSFLSAGGEQYF.